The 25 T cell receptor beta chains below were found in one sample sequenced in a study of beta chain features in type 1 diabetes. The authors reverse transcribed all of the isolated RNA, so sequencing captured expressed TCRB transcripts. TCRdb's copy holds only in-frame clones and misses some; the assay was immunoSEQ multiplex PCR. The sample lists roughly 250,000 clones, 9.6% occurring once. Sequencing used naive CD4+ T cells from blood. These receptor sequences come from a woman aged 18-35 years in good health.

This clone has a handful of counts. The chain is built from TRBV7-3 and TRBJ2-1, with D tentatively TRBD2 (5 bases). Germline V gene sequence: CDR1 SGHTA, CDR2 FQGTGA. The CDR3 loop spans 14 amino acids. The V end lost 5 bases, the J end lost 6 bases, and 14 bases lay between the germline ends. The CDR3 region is CASSLRGGGNEQFF. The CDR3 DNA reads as TGTGCCAGCAGCCTGAGAGGTGGAGGCAATGAGCAGTTCTTC. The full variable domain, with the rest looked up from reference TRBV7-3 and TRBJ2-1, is GAGVSQTPSNKVTEKGKYVELRCDPISGHTALYWYRQSLGQGPEFLIYFQGTGAADDSGLPNDRFFAVRPEGSVSTLKIQRTERGDSAVYLCASSLRGGGNEQFFGPGTRLTVL.

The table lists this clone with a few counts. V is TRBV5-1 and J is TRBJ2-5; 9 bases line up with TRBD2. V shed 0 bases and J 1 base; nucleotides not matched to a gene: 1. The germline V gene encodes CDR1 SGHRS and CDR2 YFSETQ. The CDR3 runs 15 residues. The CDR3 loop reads CASSLGLAAQETQYF. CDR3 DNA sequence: TGCGCCAGCAGCTTGGGACTAGCGGCCCAAGAGACCCAGTACTTC. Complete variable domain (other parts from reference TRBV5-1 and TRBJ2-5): KAGVTQTPRYLIKTRGQQVTLSCSPISGHRSVSWYQQTPGQGLQFLFEYFSETQRNKGNFPGRFSGRQFSNSRSEMNVSTLELGDSALYLCASSLGLAAQETQYFGPGTRLLVL.

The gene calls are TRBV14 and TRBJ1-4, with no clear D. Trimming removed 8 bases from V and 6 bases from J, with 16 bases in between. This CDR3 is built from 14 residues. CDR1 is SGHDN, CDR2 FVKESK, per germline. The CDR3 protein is CASHVRPRDEKLFF. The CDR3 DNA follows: TGTGCCAGCCATGTCCGACCGAGGGATGAAAAACTGTTTTTT.

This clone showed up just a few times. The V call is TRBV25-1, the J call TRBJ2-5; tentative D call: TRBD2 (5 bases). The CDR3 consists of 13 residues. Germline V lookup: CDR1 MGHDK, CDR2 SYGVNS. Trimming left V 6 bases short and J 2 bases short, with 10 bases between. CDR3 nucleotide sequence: TGTGCCAGCAGATTACTAGAACAAGAGACCCAGTACTTC. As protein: CASRLLEQETQYF.

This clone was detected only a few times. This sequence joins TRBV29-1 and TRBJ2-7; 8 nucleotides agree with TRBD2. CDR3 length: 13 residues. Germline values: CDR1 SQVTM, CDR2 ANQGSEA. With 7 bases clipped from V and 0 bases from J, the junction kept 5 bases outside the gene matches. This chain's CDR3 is CSARGGPSYEQYF. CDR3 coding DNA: TGCAGCGCCCGGGGGGGGCCCTCCTACGAGCAGTACTTC.

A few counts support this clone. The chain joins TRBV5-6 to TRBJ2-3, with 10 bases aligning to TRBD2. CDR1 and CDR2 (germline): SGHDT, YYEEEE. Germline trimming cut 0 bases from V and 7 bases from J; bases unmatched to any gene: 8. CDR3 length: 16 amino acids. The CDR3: CASSLVSSGSINTQYF. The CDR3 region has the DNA TGTGCCAGCAGCTTGGTCTCTAGCGGGAGTATAAATACGCAGTATTTT.

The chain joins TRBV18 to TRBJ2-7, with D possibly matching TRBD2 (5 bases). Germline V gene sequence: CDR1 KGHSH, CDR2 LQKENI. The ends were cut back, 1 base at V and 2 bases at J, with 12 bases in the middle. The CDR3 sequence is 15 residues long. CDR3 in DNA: TGTGCCAGCTCACCACTGAGGGATGGGGCCTACGAGCAGTACTTC. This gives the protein CASSPLRDGAYEQYF.

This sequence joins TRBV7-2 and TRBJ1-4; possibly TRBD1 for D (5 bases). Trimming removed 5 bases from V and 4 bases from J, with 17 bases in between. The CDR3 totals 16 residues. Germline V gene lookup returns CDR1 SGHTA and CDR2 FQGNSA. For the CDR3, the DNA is TGTGCCAGCAGCGAGAAATACAGGACCGGTAATGAAAAACTGTTTTTT. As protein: CASSEKYRTGNEKLFF.

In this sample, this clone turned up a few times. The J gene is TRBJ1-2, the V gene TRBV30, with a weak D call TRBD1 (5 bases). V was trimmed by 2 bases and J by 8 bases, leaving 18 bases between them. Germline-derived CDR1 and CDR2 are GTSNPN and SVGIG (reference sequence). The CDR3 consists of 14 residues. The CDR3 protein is CAWSPPGGVGGYTF. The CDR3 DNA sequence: TGTGCCTGGAGTCCTCCCGGGGGTGTCGGCGGCTACACCTTC.

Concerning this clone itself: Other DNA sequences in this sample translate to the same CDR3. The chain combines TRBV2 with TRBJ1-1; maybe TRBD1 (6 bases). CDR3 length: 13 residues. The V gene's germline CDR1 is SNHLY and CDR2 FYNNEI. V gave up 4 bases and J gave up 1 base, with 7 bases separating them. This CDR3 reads CASSGQANTEAFF. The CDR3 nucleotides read TGTGCCAGCAGTGGACAGGCGAACACTGAAGCTTTCTTT.

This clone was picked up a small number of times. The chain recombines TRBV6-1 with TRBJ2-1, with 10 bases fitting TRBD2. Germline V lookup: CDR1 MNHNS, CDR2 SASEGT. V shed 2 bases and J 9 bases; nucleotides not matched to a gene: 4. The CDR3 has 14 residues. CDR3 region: CASSERLAGVEQFF. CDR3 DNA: TGTGCCAGCAGTGAACGCCTAGCGGGAGTTGAGCAGTTCTTC.

The CDR3 region is CAWSLQGGSPLHF. The DNA of the CDR3 is TGTGCCTGGAGTTTACAGGGGGGATCACCCCTCCACTTT. This chain joins TRBV30 and TRBJ1-6; 8 nucleotides align to TRBD1. J gave up 10 bases and V 2 bases, and 4 bases lay outside the gene matches. This CDR3 contains 13 residues. From germline, CDR1 is GTSNPN and CDR2 SVGIG (reference sequence).

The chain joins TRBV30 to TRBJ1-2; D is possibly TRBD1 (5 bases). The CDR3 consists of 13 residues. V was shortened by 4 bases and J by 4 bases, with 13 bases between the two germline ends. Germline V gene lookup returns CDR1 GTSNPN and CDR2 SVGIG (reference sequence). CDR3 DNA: TGTGCCTGGACCCGGGGACTGCCCTATGGCTACACCTTC. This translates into CAWTRGLPYGYTF. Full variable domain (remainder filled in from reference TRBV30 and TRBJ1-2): SQTIHQWPATLVQPVGSPLSLECTVEGTSNPNLYWYRQAAGRGLQLLFYSVGIGQISSEVPQNLSASRPQDRQFILSSKKLLLSDSGFYLCAWTRGLPYGYTFGSGTRLTVV.

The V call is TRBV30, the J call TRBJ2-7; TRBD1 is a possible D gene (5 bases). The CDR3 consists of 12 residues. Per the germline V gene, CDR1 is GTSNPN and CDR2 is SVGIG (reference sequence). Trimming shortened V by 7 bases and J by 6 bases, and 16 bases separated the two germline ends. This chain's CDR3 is CAFTQGRLEQYF. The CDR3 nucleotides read TGTGCCTTCACGCAGGGTAGGCTCGAGCAGTACTTC.

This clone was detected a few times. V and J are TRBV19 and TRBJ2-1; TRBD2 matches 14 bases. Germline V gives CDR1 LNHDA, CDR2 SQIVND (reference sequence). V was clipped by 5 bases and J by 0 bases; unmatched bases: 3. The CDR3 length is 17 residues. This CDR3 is CASSGTSGGLSYNEQFF. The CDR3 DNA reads TGTGCCAGTAGTGGGACTAGCGGGGGCCTCTCCTACAATGAGCAGTTCTTC.

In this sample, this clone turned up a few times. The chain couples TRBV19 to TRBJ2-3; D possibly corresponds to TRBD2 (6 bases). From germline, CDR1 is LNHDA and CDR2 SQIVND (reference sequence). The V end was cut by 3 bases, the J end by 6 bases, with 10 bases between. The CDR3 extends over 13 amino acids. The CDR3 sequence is CASSMGLRDTQYF. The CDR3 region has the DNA TGTGCCAGTAGTATGGGACTTCGGGATACGCAGTATTTT.

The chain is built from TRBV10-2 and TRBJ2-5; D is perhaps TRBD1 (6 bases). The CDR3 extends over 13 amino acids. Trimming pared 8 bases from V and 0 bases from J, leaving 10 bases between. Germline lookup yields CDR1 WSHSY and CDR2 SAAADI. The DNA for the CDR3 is TGCGCCAGCTCTCGACAGGACCAAGAGACCCAGTACTTC. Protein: CASSRQDQETQYF.

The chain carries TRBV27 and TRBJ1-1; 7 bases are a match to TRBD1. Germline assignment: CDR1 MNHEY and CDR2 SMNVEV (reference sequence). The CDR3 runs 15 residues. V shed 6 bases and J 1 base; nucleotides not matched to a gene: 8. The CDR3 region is CASRARDRGNTEAFF. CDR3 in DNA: TGTGCCAGCAGGGCCCGGGACAGAGGGAACACTGAAGCTTTCTTT.

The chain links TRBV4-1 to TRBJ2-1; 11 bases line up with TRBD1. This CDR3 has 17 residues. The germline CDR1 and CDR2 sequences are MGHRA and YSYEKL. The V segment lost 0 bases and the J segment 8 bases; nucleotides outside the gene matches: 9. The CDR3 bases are TGCGCCAGCAGCCAAGAGGTTGGGACAGGGGGGATAGATGAGCAGTTCTTC. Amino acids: CASSQEVGTGGIDEQFF.

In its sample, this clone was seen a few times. The CDR3 DNA follows: TGTGCCAGCTCACCGGGCACCGATCAGCCCCAGCATTTT. This gives the protein CASSPGTDQPQHF. V gene TRBV18 combines with J gene TRBJ1-5; D remains ambiguous. The CDR3 totals 13 residues. Trimming left V 3 bases short and J 5 bases short, with 8 bases between. Germline V CDR1 and CDR2: KGHSH, LQKENI.

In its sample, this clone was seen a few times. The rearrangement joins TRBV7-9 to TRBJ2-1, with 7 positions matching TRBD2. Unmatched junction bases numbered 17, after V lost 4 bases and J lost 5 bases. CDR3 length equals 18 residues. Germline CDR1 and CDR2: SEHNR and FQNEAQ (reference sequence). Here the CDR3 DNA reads TGTGCCAGCAGCTCACCCCCACCTTTTGGCGGGAGCGACAATGAGCAGTTCTTC. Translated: CASSSPPPFGGSDNEQFF.

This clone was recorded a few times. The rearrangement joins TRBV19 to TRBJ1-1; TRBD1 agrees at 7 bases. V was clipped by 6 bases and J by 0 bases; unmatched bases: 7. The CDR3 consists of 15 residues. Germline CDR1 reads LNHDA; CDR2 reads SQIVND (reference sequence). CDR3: CASRATGVMNTEAFF. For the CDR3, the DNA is TGTGCCAGTAGAGCTACAGGGGTAATGAACACTGAAGCTTTCTTT.

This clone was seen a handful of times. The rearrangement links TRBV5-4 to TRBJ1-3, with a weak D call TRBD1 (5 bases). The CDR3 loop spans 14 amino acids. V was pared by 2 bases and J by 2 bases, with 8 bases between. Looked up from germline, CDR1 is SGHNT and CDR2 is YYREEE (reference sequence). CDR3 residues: CASSLQATGNTIYF. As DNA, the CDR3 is TGTGCCAGCAGCTTACAGGCGACTGGAAACACCATATATTTT.

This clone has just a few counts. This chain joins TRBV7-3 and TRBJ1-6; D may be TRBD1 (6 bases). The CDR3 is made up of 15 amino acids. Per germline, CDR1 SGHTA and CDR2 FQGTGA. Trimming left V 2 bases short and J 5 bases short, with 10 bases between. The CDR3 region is CASSLGGSHNSPLHF. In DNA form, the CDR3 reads TGTGCCAGCAGCTTAGGGGGCTCACATAATTCACCCCTCCACTTT.

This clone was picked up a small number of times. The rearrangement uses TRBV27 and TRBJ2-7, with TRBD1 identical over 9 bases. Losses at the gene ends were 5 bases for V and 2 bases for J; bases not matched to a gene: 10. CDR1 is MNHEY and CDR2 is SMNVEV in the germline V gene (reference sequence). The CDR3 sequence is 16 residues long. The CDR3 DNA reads TGTGCCAGCAGTCTGCCACAGGGGGCGTATCCCTACGAGCAGTACTTC. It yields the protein CASSLPQGAYPYEQYF.